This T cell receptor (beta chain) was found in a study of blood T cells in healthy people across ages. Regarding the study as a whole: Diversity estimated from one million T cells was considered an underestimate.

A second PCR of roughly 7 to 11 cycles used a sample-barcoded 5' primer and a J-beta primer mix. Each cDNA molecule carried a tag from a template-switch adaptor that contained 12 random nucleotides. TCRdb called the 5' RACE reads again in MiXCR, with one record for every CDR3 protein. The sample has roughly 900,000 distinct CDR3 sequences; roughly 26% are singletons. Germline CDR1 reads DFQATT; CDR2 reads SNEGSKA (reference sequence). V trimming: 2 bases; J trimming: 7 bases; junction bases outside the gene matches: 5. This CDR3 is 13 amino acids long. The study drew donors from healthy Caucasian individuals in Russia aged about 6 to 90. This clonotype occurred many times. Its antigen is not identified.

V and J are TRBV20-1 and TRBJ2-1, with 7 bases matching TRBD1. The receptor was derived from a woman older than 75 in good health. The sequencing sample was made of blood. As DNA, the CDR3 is TGCAGTGCTAGATGGACAGGAGCTAATGAGCAGTTCTTC. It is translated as CSARWTGANEQFF.